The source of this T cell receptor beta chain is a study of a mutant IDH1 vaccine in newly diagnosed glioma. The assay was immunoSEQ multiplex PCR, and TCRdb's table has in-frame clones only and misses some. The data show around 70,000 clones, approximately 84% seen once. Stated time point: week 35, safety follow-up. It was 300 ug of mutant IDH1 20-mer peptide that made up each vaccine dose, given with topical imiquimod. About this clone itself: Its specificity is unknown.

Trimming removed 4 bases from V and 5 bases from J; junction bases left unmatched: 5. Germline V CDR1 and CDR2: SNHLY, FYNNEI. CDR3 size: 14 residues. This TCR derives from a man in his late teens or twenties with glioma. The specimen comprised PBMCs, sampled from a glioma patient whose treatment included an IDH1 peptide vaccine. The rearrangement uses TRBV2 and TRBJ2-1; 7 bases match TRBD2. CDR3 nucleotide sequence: TGTGCCAGCAGTGGGACTAGGAGCCACAATGAGCAGTTCTTC. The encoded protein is CASSGTRSHNEQFF.